These 32 T cell receptor beta chains were sequenced from one sample in a study of ipilimumab plus nivolumab after autologous stem cell transplantation (dated by TCRdb to the early 2020s). The method was the immunoSEQ multiplex PCR assay. Here the immuneACCESS table is served through TCRdb, limited to in-frame sequences with V and J called. Missing clones are a known gap in these copies; in checked studies unresolved V genes cover under half, and the rest lacks a known reason. In all, the sample holds more than 20,000 clones, and over 65% of those were seen once. The ten largest clones represent over 15% of the sample. Sequencing used PBMCs, obtained in a trial of ipilimumab plus nivolumab as post-transplant consolidation. These receptors were taken from a male donor with diffuse large B-cell lymphoma.

This clone was detected only a few times. This chain links TRBV6-5 with TRBJ1-2; TRBD1 is a possible D gene (5 bases). The CDR3 loop spans 16 amino acids. V dropped 0 bases and J dropped 5 bases, with 16 bases sitting between them. In germline, CDR1 is MNHEY, CDR2 SVGAGI. This chain's CDR3 is CASSYSGPTSRYGYTF. In DNA form, the CDR3 reads TGTGCCAGCAGTTACTCGGGACCGACCAGCCGGTATGGCTACACCTTC.

V and J are TRBV6-5 and TRBJ2-7; the match to TRBD2 covers 13 bases. V shed 10 bases and J 7 bases; nucleotides not matched to a gene: 7. This CDR3 region has 13 residues. In germline, CDR1 is MNHEY, CDR2 SVGAGI. In DNA form, the CDR3 reads TGTGCCACTGCCGGGACTAGCGGGGCAGAGCAGTACTTC. Protein sequence: CATAGTSGAEQYF.

The chain joins TRBV30 to TRBJ1-2, with D uncertain. Germline V gene lookup returns CDR1 GTSNPN and CDR2 SVGIG (reference sequence). The CDR3 length is 11 residues. Trimming took 0 bases from V and 8 from J, leaving 7 bases between them. In DNA, the CDR3 is TGTGCCTGGAGTGTGGCATTCGGCTACACCTTC. Translating gives CAWSVAFGYTF.

This chain connects TRBV7-9 to TRBJ2-5, with TRBD2 identical over 9 bases. Germline V gene sequence: CDR1 SEHNR, CDR2 FQNEAQ (reference sequence). This CDR3 has 14 amino acids. J gave up 4 bases and V 5 bases, and 5 bases lay outside the gene matches. CDR3 sequence (DNA): TGTGCCAGCAGCGCGGGAGGGGTAGGAGAGACCCAGTACTTC. Its translation is CASSAGGVGETQYF.

The chain has TRBV6-1 and TRBJ2-7; D ambiguous. The CDR3 is 15 amino acids. The germline gives CDR1 MNHNS, CDR2 SASEGT. The V end lost 0 bases, the J end lost 3 bases, and 12 bases lay between the germline ends. The CDR3 coding sequence is TGTGCCAGCAGTGAAGCGCTTGGGCTGATCTACGAGCAGTACTTC. Translation: CASSEALGLIYEQYF.

The rearrangement uses TRBV7-3 and TRBJ1-5, with D possibly TRBD1 on 5 matching bases. The CDR3 length is 20 residues. CDR1 is SGHTA and CDR2 is FQGTGA in the germline V gene. V lost 2 bases and J 2 bases, leaving 25 bases between the germline ends. Here the CDR3 reads CASSLGEGAFGCLGNQPQHF. In DNA, the CDR3 is TGTGCCAGCAGCTTAGGGGAAGGGGCTTTCGGGTGCTTGGGCAATCAGCCCCAGCATTTT.

In this sample, this clone turned up a few times. The chain combines TRBV27 with TRBJ1-6; D is perhaps TRBD1 (5 bases). The CDR3 runs 13 residues. Germline V CDR1 and CDR2: MNHEY, SMNVEV (reference sequence). The germline V and J ends were trimmed by 4 bases and 9 bases, with 10 bases remaining between them. The CDR3 bases are TGTGCCAGCAGTTGGCAGGGAGGTTCACCCCTCCACTTT. It specifies CASSWQGGSPLHF.

The chain couples TRBV27 to TRBJ1-4; D is unclear. The germline V gene has CDR1 MNHEY and CDR2 SMNVEV (reference sequence). Trimming stripped 0 bases from V and 6 bases from J, with 11 bases between. The CDR3 loop spans 15 amino acids. CDR3 in DNA: TGTGCCAGCAGTTTATCCCCAGGATTGTATGAAAAACTGTTTTTT. It is translated as CASSLSPGLYEKLFF.

V gene TRBV7-2 combines with J gene TRBJ2-5; D gene unclear. CDR1 and CDR2 (germline): SGHTA, FQGNSA. The CDR3 has 12 amino acids. V was shortened by 3 bases and J by 2 bases, with 4 bases between the two germline ends. DNA for the CDR3: TGTGCCAGCAGCTTCGCACAAGAGACCCAGTACTTC. Protein sequence: CASSFAQETQYF.

This clone was counted only a few times. The V call is TRBV19, the J call TRBJ1-5, with D possibly matching TRBD1 (5 bases). CDR1 LNHDA and CDR2 SQIVND come from the germline V gene (reference sequence). This CDR3 comprises 12 residues. The ends were cut back, 6 bases at V and 5 bases at J, with 8 bases in the middle. CDR3 sequence (DNA): TGTGCCAGTAGGTGGGGGGATCAGCCCCAGCATTTT. Protein sequence: CASRWGDQPQHF. The full variable domain, completed using reference TRBV19 and TRBJ1-5, is DGGITQSPKYLFRKEGQNVTLSCEQNLNHDAMYWYRQDPGQGLRLIYYSQIVNDFQKGDIAEGYSVSREKKESFPLTVTSAQKNPTAFYLCASRWGDQPQHFGDGTRLSIL.

The chain joins TRBV5-1 to TRBJ1-1; TRBD1 is a possible D gene (6 bases). The germline gives CDR1 SGHRS, CDR2 YFSETQ. Trimming left V 4 bases short and J 3 bases short, with 16 bases between. The CDR3 covers 15 residues. The CDR3 nucleotides read TGCGCCAGCAGCAGGGGGGCTGTGGGAGACACTGAAGCTTTCTTT. Translating gives CASSRGAVGDTEAFF.

The rearrangement links TRBV5-1 to TRBJ2-1; D is perhaps TRBD1 (6 bases). Trimming took 4 bases from V and 4 from J, leaving 18 bases between them. The CDR3 is made up of 16 amino acids. CDR1 is SGHRS and CDR2 is YFSETQ in the germline V gene. In nucleotides, the CDR3 is TGCGCCAGCAGCATCCGGGTGGGGCAGGGGTACAATGAGCAGTTCTTC. It is translated as CASSIRVGQGYNEQFF.

Worth noting for this clone: The same CDR3 arises from other DNA sequences in this sample as well. The V gene is TRBV5-1, the J gene TRBJ2-2, with 11 bases fitting TRBD1. CDR1 is SGHRS, CDR2 YFSETQ, per germline. Losses at the gene ends were 1 base for V and 2 bases for J; bases not matched to a gene: 4. This CDR3 has 17 amino acids. The CDR3 nucleotides are TGCGCCAGCAGCTTGAAGCGGACAGGGGGCAACACCGGGGAGCTGTTTTTT. Amino acids: CASSLKRTGGNTGELFF.

J is TRBJ2-5 and V is TRBV7-2, with a weak D call TRBD1 (5 bases). The CDR3 totals 15 residues. V lost 1 base and J lost 5, with 14 bases in between. The V gene's germline CDR1 is SGHTA and CDR2 FQGNSA. The DNA of the CDR3 is TGTGCCAGCAGCTTAGTTGGACACTTGGGGGAGACCCAGTACTTC. This translates into CASSLVGHLGETQYF.

The chain combines TRBV5-8 with TRBJ2-7; the D gene is possibly TRBD1 (6 bases). Germline CDR1 and CDR2: SGHTS and YDEGEE. V was pared by 0 bases and J by 4 bases, with 14 bases between. The CDR3 covers 15 residues. As DNA, the CDR3 is TGTGCCAGCAGCTTGGCCGGAACAGGGATATACGAGCAGTACTTC. As protein: CASSLAGTGIYEQYF. The full variable domain, with the rest looked up from reference TRBV5-8 and TRBJ2-7, is EAGVTQSPTHLIKTRGQQATLRCSPISGHTSVYWYQQALGLGLQFLLWYDEGEERNRGNFPPRFSGRQFPNYSSELNVNALELEDSALYLCASSLAGTGIYEQYFGPGTRLTVT.

This clone was detected only once. The chain has TRBV11-3 and TRBJ2-1; D unresolved. Trimming took off 4 bases at V and 9 bases at J, with 13 bases between the two ends. Germline CDR1 and CDR2: SGHNT and YENEEA. The CDR3 is 13 residues long. The CDR3 is CASSSSYFVEQFF. CDR3 DNA sequence: TGTGCCAGCAGCTCCTCATATTTTGTTGAGCAGTTCTTC.

This chain uses TRBV27 with TRBJ2-7; D uncertain. The CDR3 covers 14 residues. Germline CDR1 reads MNHEY; CDR2 reads SMNVEV (reference sequence). The V gene lost 4 bases and the J gene lost 4 bases, with 14 bases spanning the gap. CDR3 nucleotide sequence: TGTGCCAGCAGTTCCCCGACCTCCCGTTACGAGCAGTACTTC. Protein product: CASSSPTSRYEQYF.

The chain recombines TRBV30 with TRBJ1-3; 10 nucleotides match TRBD1. The CDR3 contains 13 residues. Trimming removed 5 bases from V and 2 bases from J; junction bases left unmatched: 0. The germline V gene has CDR1 GTSNPN and CDR2 SVGIG (reference sequence). CDR3 amino acids: CAWDRGPGNTIYF. The CDR3 nucleotides are TGTGCCTGGGACAGGGGGCCTGGAAACACCATATATTTT.

The V call is TRBV6-1, the J call TRBJ1-2; weak D call: TRBD1 (6 bases). The CDR3 has 15 residues. CDR1 and CDR2 (germline): MNHNS, SASEGT. V lost 4 bases, J lost 9 bases, and 21 bases lay in between. In nucleotides, the CDR3 is TGTGCCAGCAGTGGAGAGAACCAGGGGAAGTTGCGCTACACCTTC. It specifies CASSGENQGKLRYTF.

The chain links TRBV10-1 to TRBJ1-3; D remains unclear. The V gene's germline CDR1 is WNHNN and CDR2 SYGVQD (reference sequence). The CDR3 has 13 amino acids. The ends were cut back, 10 bases at V and 4 bases at J, with 14 bases in the middle. DNA of the CDR3: TGCGCCAAAGACGGGGAAGGAGGAAACACCATATATTTT. Translation gives CAKDGEGGNTIYF.

This clone has just a few counts. V gene TRBV7-3 combines with J gene TRBJ1-2, with 8 bases matching TRBD1. J lost 7 bases, V lost 3 bases, and 19 bases had no gene match. CDR1 is SGHTA, CDR2 FQGTGA, per germline. This CDR3 is 18 amino acids long. The CDR3 reads CASSFQGAQPIELGGYTF. Here the CDR3 DNA reads TGTGCCAGCAGCTTTCAGGGGGCGCAGCCAATTGAGCTCGGTGGCTACACCTTC.

This sequence joins TRBV7-9 and TRBJ2-3; D is ambiguous. The CDR3 spans 15 residues. Germline V lookup: CDR1 SEHNR, CDR2 FQNEAQ (reference sequence). Trimming took off 5 bases at V and 1 base at J, with 13 bases between the two ends. For the CDR3, the DNA is TGTGCCAGCAGCCCTTGGTCAGCTGGCACAGATACGCAGTATTTT. Encoded protein: CASSPWSAGTDTQYF.

This chain connects TRBV27 to TRBJ2-7; no firm D call. Germline lookup yields CDR1 MNHEY and CDR2 SMNVEV (reference sequence). The CDR3 covers 13 residues. The V end was cut by 5 bases, the J end by 2 bases, with 10 bases between. This CDR3 is CASSLLGTYEQYF. The CDR3, as DNA: TGTGCCAGCAGTCTCCTAGGGACCTACGAGCAGTACTTC.

The gene calls are TRBV19 and TRBJ1-4; D is unresolved. The CDR3 spans 14 residues. The germline V gene has CDR1 LNHDA and CDR2 SQIVND (reference sequence). Trimming took off 3 bases at V and 8 bases at J, with 13 bases between the two ends. CDR3 region: CASSIGREGEKLFF. CDR3 nucleotide sequence: TGTGCCAGTAGTATTGGGAGGGAGGGCGAAAAACTGTTTTTT.

The rearrangement joins TRBV5-6 to TRBJ2-7; no clear D gene. Trimming shortened V by 4 bases and J by 2 bases, and 4 bases separated the two germline ends. The CDR3 totals 11 residues. Germline assignment: CDR1 SGHDT and CDR2 YYEEEE. The CDR3 sequence is CASSRTYEQYF. CDR3 coding DNA: TGTGCCAGCAGCCGGACCTACGAGCAGTACTTC.

The chain couples TRBV2 to TRBJ2-6; D might be TRBD1 (5 bases). Looked up from germline, CDR1 is SNHLY and CDR2 is FYNNEI. This CDR3 is built from 15 residues. Between the trimmed V and J ends, which lost 7 bases and 2 bases, there was a span of 12 bases. This CDR3 is CASIGHKTGANVLTF. CDR3 in DNA: TGTGCCAGCATAGGACACAAGACTGGGGCCAACGTCCTGACTTTC. The full variable domain, completed using reference TRBV2 and TRBJ2-6, is EPEVTQTPSHQVTQMGQEVILRCVPISNHLYFYWYRQILGQKVEFLVSFYNNEISEKSEIFDDQFSVERPDGSNFTLKIRSTKLEDSAMYFCASIGHKTGANVLTFGAGSRLTVL.

The chain carries TRBV28 and TRBJ1-5, with D possibly matching TRBD1 (5 bases). The germline CDR1 and CDR2 sequences are MDHEN and SYDVKM. V lost 6 bases to trimming and J lost 7 bases, with 19 bases between them. The CDR3 runs to 15 residues. CDR3 DNA: TGTGCCAGCAGCTTCGGGGACCGACTATGGCAGCCCCAGCATTTT. This translates into CASSFGDRLWQPQHF.

V and J are TRBV28 and TRBJ2-7, with 7 bases lining up with TRBD2. Germline V gene sequence: CDR1 MDHEN, CDR2 SYDVKM. V shed 4 bases and J 2 bases; nucleotides not matched to a gene: 5. This CDR3 is built from 14 residues. The CDR3 DNA follows: TGTGCCAGCAGTTCAAGCGGGGTGCCCTACGAGCAGTACTTC. This translates into CASSSSGVPYEQYF.

This clone was picked up one time. The rearrangement joins TRBV5-8 to TRBJ1-5; the D is unclear. CDR3 size: 13 residues. V was trimmed by 2 bases and J by 3 bases, leaving 6 bases between them. CDR1 is SGHTS, CDR2 YDEGEE, per germline. CDR3 DNA sequence: TGTGCCAGCAGCTTTGGTCCCAATCAGCCCCAGCATTTT. Translation gives CASSFGPNQPQHF. The full variable domain, in which reference TRBV5-8 and TRBJ1-5 provide the parts outside the CDR3, is EAGVTQSPTHLIKTRGQQATLRCSPISGHTSVYWYQQALGLGLQFLLWYDEGEERNRGNFPPRFSGRQFPNYSSELNVNALELEDSALYLCASSFGPNQPQHFGDGTRLSIL.

The rearrangement links TRBV28 to TRBJ1-2; TRBD1 matches 9 bases. Germline CDR1 reads MDHEN; CDR2 reads SYDVKM. This CDR3 has 15 residues. Trimming took 1 base from V and 8 from J; bases not matched to a gene: 8. The CDR3: CASSLYSTGGMGYTF. For the CDR3, the DNA is TGTGCCAGCAGTTTATACTCCACAGGGGGCATGGGCTACACCTTC.

This clone was detected only once. The genes are TRBV9 and TRBJ1-1; 7 bases align to TRBD1. From germline, CDR1 is SGDLS and CDR2 YYNGEE. The CDR3 runs 12 residues. V dropped 0 bases and J dropped 10; count of bases not matched to a gene: 3. CDR3 bases: TGTGCCAGCAGCGTAGTAGGGGGCATAGCTTTCTTT. As protein: CASSVVGGIAFF.

DNA for the CDR3: TGCGCCAGCAGCCAAGATTTCGCTTCACGGTCCAAGGGCTACACCTTC. As protein: CASSQDFASRSKGYTF. This chain connects TRBV4-1 to TRBJ1-2, with D unresolved. The V end was cut by 0 bases, the J end by 8 bases, with 19 bases between. Germline CDR1 and CDR2: MGHRA and YSYEKL. The CDR3 is 16 residues long.